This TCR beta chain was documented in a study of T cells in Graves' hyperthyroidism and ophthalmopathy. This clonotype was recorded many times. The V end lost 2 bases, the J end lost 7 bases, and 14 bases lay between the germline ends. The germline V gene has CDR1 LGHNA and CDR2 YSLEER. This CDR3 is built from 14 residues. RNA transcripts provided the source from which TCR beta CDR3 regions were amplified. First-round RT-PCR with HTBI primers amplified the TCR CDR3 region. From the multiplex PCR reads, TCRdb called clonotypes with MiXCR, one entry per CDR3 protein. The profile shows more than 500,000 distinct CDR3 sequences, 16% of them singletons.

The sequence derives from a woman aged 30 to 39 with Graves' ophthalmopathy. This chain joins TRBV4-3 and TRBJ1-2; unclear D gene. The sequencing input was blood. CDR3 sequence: CASSQHGKVFGYTF. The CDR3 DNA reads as TGCGCCAGCAGCCAACACGGAAAAGTCTTTGGCTACACCTTC.